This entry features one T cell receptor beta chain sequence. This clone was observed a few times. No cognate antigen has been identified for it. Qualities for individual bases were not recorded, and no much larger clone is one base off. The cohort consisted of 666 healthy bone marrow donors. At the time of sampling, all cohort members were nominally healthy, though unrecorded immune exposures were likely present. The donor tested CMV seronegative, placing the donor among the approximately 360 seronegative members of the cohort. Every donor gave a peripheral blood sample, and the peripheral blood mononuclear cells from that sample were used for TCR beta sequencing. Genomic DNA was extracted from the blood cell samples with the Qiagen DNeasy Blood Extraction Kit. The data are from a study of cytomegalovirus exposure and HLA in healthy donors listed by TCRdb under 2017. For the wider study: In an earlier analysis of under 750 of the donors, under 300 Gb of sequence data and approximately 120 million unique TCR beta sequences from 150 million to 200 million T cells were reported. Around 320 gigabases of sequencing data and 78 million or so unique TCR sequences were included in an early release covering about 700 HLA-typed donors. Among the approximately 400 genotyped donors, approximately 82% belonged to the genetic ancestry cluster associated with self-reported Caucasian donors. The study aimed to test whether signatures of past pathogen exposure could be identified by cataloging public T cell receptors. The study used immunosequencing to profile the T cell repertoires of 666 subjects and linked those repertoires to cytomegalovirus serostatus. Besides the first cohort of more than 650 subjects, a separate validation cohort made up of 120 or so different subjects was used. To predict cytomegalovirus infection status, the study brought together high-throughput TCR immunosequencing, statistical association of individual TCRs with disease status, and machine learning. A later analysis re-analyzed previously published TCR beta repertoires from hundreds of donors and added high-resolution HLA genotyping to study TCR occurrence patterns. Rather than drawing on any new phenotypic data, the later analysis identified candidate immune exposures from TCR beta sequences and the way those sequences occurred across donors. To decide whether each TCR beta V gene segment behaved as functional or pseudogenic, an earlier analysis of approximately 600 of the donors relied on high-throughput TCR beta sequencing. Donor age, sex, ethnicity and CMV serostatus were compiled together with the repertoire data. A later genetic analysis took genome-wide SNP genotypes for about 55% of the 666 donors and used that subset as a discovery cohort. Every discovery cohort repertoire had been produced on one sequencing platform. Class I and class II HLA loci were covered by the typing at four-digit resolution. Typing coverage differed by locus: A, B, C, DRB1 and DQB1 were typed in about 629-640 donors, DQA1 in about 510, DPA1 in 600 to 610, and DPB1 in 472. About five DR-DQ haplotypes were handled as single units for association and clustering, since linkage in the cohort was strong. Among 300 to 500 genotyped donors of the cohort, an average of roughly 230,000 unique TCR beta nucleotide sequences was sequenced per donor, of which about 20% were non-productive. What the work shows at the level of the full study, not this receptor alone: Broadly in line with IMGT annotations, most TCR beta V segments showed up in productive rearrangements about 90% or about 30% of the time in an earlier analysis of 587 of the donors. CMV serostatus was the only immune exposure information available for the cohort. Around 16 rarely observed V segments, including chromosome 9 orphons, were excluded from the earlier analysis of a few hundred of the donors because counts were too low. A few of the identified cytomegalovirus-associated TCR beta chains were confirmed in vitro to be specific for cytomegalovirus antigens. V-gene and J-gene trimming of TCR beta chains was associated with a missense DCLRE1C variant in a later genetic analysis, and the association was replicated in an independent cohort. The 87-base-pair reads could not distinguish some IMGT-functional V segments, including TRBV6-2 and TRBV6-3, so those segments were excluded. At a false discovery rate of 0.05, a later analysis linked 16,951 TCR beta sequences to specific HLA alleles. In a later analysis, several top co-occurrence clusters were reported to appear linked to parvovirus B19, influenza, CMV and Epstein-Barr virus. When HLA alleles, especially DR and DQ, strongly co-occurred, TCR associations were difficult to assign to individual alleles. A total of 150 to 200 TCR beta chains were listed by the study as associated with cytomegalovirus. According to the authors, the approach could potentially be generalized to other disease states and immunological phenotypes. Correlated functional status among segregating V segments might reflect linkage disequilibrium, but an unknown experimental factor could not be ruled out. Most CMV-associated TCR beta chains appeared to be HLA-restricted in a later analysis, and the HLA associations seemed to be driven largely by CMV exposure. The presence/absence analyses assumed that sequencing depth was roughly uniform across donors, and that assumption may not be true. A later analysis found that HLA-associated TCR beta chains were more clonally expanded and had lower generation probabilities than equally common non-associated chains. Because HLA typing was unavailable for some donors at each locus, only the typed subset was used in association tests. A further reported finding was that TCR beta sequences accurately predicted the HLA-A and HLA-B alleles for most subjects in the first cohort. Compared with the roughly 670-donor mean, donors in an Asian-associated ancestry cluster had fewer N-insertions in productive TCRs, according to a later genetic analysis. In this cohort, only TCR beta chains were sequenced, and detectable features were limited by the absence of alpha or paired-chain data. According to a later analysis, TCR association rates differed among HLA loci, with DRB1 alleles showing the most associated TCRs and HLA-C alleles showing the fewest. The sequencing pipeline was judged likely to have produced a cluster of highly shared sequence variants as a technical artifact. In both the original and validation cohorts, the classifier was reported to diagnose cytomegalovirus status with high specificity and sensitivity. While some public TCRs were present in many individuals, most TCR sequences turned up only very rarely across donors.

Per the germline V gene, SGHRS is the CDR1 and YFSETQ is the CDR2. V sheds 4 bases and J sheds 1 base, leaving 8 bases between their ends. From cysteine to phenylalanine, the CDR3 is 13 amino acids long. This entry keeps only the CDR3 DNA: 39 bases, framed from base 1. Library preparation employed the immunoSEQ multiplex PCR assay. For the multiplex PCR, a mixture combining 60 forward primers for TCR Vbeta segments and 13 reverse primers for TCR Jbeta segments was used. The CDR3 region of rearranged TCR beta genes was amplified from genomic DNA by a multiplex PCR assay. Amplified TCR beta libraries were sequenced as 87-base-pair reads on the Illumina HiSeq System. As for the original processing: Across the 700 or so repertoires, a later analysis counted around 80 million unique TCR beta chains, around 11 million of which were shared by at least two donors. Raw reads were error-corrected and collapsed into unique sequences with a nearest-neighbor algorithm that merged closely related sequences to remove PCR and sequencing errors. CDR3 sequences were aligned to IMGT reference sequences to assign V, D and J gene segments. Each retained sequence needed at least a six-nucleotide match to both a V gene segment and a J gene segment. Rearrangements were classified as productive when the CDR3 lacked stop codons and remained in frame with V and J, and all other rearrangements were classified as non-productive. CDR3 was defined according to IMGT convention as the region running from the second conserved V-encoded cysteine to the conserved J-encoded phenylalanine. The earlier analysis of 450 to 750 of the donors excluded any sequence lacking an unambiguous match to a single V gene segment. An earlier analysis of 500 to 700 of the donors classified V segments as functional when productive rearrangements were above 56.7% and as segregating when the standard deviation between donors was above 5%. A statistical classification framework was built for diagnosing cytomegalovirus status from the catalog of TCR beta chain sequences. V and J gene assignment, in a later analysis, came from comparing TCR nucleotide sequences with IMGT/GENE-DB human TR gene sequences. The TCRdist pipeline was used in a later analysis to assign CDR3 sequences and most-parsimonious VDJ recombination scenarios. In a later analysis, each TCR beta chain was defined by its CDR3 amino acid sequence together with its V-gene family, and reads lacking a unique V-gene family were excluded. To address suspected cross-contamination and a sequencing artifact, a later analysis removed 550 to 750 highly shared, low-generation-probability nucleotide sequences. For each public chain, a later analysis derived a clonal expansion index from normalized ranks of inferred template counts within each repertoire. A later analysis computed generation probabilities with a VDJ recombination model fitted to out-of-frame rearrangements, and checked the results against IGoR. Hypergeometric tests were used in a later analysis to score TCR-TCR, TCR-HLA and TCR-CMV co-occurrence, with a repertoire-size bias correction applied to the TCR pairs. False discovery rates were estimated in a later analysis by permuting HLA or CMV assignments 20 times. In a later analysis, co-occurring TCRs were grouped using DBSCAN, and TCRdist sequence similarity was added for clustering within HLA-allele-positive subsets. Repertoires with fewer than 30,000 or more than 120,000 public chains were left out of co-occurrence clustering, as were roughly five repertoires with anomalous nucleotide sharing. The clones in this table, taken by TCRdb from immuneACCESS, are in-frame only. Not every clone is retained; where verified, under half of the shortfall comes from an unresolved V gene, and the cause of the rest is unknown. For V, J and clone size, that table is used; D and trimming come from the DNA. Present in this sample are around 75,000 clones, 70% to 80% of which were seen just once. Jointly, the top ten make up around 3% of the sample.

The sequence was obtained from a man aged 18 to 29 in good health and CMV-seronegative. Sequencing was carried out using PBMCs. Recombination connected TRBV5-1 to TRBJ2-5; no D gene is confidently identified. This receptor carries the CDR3 CASSPHSQETQYF. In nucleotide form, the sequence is TGCGCCAGCAGCCCTCATAGCCAAGAGACCCAGTACTTC.